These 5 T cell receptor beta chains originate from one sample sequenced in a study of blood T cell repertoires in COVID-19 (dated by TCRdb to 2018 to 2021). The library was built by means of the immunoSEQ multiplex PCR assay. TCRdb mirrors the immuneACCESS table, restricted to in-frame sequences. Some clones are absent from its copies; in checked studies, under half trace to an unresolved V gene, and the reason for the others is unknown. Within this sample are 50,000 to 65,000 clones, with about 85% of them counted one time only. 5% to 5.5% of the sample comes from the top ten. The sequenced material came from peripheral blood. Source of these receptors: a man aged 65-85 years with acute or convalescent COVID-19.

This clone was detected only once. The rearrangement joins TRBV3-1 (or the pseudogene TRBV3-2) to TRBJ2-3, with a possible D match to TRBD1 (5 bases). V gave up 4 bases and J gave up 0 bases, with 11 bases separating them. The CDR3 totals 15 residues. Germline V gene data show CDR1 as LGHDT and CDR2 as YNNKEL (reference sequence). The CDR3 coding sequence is TGTGCCAGCAGCCGGGGCTCTTCTAGCACAGATACGCAGTATTTT. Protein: CASSRGSSSTDTQYF.

The CDR3 region is CASSLKQPAYNEQFF. The CDR3, as DNA: TGCGCCAGCAGCTTGAAACAGCCAGCCTACAATGAGCAGTTCTTC. The chain employs TRBV5-1 and TRBJ2-1, with D unclear. The germline V gene encodes CDR1 SGHRS and CDR2 YFSETQ. The CDR3 contains 15 residues. V lost 1 base and J 2 bases, leaving 10 bases between the germline ends.

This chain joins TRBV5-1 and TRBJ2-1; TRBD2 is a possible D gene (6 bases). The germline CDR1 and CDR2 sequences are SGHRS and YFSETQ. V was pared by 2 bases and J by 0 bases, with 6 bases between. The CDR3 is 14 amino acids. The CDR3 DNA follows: TGCGCCAGCAGCTTCGGGAGCTCCTACAATGAGCAGTTCTTC. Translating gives CASSFGSSYNEQFF.

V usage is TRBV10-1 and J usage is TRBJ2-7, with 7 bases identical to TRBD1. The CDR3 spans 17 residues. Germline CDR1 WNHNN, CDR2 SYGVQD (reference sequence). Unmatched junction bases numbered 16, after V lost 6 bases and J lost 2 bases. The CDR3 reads CASSPSRGQLEPYEQYF. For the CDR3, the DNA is TGCGCCAGCAGCCCGTCGAGGGGACAGCTTGAACCCTACGAGCAGTACTTC.

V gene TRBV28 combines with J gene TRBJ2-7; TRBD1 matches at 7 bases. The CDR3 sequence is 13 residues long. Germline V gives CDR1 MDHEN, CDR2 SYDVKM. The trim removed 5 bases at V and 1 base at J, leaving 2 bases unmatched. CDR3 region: CASSDRVSYEQYF. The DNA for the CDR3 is TGTGCCAGCAGTGACAGGGTATCCTACGAGCAGTACTTC.